This T cell receptor (beta chain) was sequenced for a study of blood T cell repertoires in COVID-19. The CDR3 length is 13 residues. Germline assignment: CDR1 SGHRS and CDR2 YFSETQ. With 6 bases removed from V and 5 bases from J, the gap between germline ends came to 11 bases. Those enrolled, adults aged roughly 18 to 90 years, came from some 23 US areas. Assignments of participants to cohorts depended upon their own reported clinical history. Exposed volunteers were people who met a COVID-19 case within 2 weeks before study entry. The table came from immunoSEQ multiplex PCR; TCRdb's copy has only in-frame clones and leaves some out. Of 150,000 to 200,000 clones listed, roughly 84% are singletons.

The source of this sequence is a woman younger than 45 who had been exposed to COVID-19. The chain carries TRBV5-1 and TRBJ2-2, with D unclear. The source material was PBMCs or T cells enriched from blood (not recorded which). Here the CDR3 DNA reads TGCGCCAGCACTATGGTCGGGACCGGGGAGCTGTTTTTT. The encoded protein is CASTMVGTGELFF.